The 26 T cell receptor beta chains listed next were all sequenced from one sample in a study of T cells in Graves' hyperthyroidism and ophthalmopathy. Amplification of TCR beta CDR3 regions was performed using RNA transcripts as template. The primer set for the first-round RT-PCR of the TCR CDR3 was HTBI. TCRdb ran MiXCR on the multiplex PCR reads and lists one entry per CDR3 protein. Of fewer than 550,000 distinct CDR3 sequences listed, around 16% are singletons. The sample consisted of blood. Source of these receptors: a woman younger than 35 with Graves' hyperthyroidism.

This clonotype appeared many times. The chain employs TRBV7-8 and TRBJ2-5; maybe TRBD1 (6 bases). V lost 7 bases, J lost 6 bases, and 18 bases lay in between. Germline-derived CDR1 and CDR2 are SGHVS and FQNEAQ. This CDR3 has 14 amino acids. The DNA of the CDR3 is TGTGCCAGCATGCCCGGGACAAAGTCGCAGACCCAGTACTTC. It yields the protein CASMPGTKSQTQYF. The complete variable domain, with remaining parts taken from reference TRBV7-8 and TRBJ2-5, reads GAGVSQSPRYKVAKRGQDVALRCDPISGHVSLFWYQQALGQGPEFLTYFQNEAQLDKSGLPSDRFFAERPEGSVSTLKIQRTQQEDSAVYLCASMPGTKSQTQYFGPGTRLLVL.

The chain links TRBV27 to TRBJ2-7; D uncertain. The CDR3 covers 15 residues. V was trimmed by 5 bases and J by 5 bases, leaving 19 bases between them. Germline CDR1 and CDR2: MNHEY and SMNVEV (reference sequence). In DNA, the CDR3 is TGTGCCAGCAGTCAACGCAGGACGGTGGTGCACGAGCAGTACTTC. Protein product: CASSQRRTVVHEQYF.

About this clonotype itself: A much larger clone lies one base from this, so it may be a read error. The chain recombines TRBV28 with TRBJ2-7, with D perhaps being TRBD1 or TRBD2 (5 bases each). CDR1 and CDR2 from the germline V gene are MDHEN and SYDVKM. The CDR3 contains 11 residues. The V and J ends lost 6 bases and 6 bases respectively, with 9 bases between them. CDR3 nucleotides: TGTGCCAGCAGCCGGGGCCTCGAGCAGTACTTC. Encoded protein: CASSRGLEQYF.

This clonotype was detected a few times. The rearrangement links TRBV11-1 to TRBJ2-7; maybe TRBD2 (6 bases). Germline CDR1 reads SGHAT; CDR2 reads FQDESV (reference sequence). The CDR3 spans 14 residues. The V gene lost 1 base and the J gene lost 3 bases, with 10 bases spanning the gap. CDR3 protein: CASSLGASVYEQYF. CDR3 in DNA: TGTGCCAGCAGCTTAGGAGCTAGCGTCTACGAGCAGTACTTC.

On this clonotype itself: It may be a read error: a sequence one base away is much more abundant. The chain joins TRBV11-2 to TRBJ2-3; D call uncertain. The CDR3 runs 15 residues. In germline, CDR1 is SGHAT, CDR2 FQNNGV. CDR3 sequence: CASTSEEKMADAQYF. CDR3 nucleotide sequence: TGTGCCAGCACCTCAGAAGAAAAAATGGCAGATGCGCAGTATTTT.

This sequence joins TRBV29-1 and TRBJ2-2, with D tentatively TRBD1 or TRBD2 (6 bases each). The germline gives CDR1 SQVTM, CDR2 ANQGSEA. V shed 5 bases and J shed 6 bases, with 10 bases lying between them. The CDR3 spans 12 residues. CDR3 sequence (DNA): TGCAGCGTTTGGGGGGCTCCCGGGGAGCTGTTTTTT. It translates to CSVWGAPGELFF.

This clonotype has more than one count but fewer than ten. The chain combines TRBV5-1 with TRBJ2-3; 9 nucleotides match TRBD2. This CDR3 is 16 amino acids long. Germline values: CDR1 SGHRS, CDR2 YFSETQ. Trimming removed 0 bases from V and 0 bases from J; junction bases left unmatched: 2. The CDR3 DNA is TGCGCCAGCAGCTTGGACCTAGCGGGAAGCACAGATACGCAGTATTTT. This gives the protein CASSLDLAGSTDTQYF.

This clonotype was counted a few times. This chain links TRBV20-1 with TRBJ2-1; 10 nucleotides line up with TRBD2. The trim removed 0 bases at V and 4 bases at J, leaving 9 bases unmatched. The germline V gene encodes CDR1 DFQATT and CDR2 SNEGSKA (reference sequence). There are 17 residues in the CDR3. The CDR3 DNA follows: TGCAGTGCTAGAGAAAAGAGGCTAGCGGGAGAGTACAATGAGCAGTTCTTC. Amino acid sequence: CSAREKRLAGEYNEQFF.

The chain employs TRBV7-9 and TRBJ2-7, with 8 bases identical to TRBD1. The CDR3 is made up of 16 amino acids. V shed 5 bases and J 2 bases; nucleotides not matched to a gene: 11. CDR1 and CDR2 from the germline V gene are SEHNR and FQNEAQ (reference sequence). The CDR3 is CASSQEVGRGPYEQYF. The CDR3 DNA reads TGTGCCAGCAGCCAAGAGGTCGGCAGGGGGCCCTACGAGCAGTACTTC.

This clonotype appeared a single time. The chain carries TRBV19 and TRBJ1-5; weak D call: TRBD1 (6 bases). Trimming took off 6 bases at V and 4 bases at J, with 19 bases between the two ends. Germline V gene lookup returns CDR1 LNHDA and CDR2 SQIVND (reference sequence). The CDR3 contains 16 residues. CDR3 region: CASRPDPGTRNQPQHF. The DNA of the CDR3 is TGTGCCAGTAGGCCCGACCCCGGGACAAGGAATCAGCCCCAGCATTTT.

This clonotype was seen many times. The chain links TRBV12-5 to TRBJ1-1, with 8 positions matching TRBD1. J was trimmed by 1 base and V by 2 bases; bases with no gene match: 3. Per germline, CDR1 LGHNT and CDR2 FRNRAP. The CDR3 contains 15 residues. The DNA of the CDR3 is TGTGCTAGTGGTTTGCTGGACAGGGCGAACACTGAAGCTTTCTTT. Translated, it gives CASGLLDRANTEAFF. The variable domain in full, completed from reference TRBV12-5 and TRBJ1-1, reads DARVTQTPRHKVTEMGQEVTMRCQPILGHNTVFWYRQTMMQGLELLAYFRNRAPLDDSGMPKDRFSAEMPDATLATLKIQPSEPRDSAVYFCASGLLDRANTEAFFGQGTRLTVV.

This chain links TRBV4-1 with TRBJ1-4; TRBD1 might be the D (5 bases). The CDR3 is 17 amino acids. Trimming left V 0 bases short and J 8 bases short, with 19 bases between. Germline loops: CDR1 MGHRA, CDR2 YSYEKL. In DNA, the CDR3 is TGCGCCAGCAGCCAAGATAGTAGGGCAGGGCGCCGAGAAAAACTGTTTTTT. This sequence encodes CASSQDSRAGRREKLFF.

This clonotype was picked up many times. The chain is built from TRBV2 and TRBJ1-6; 7 nucleotides line up with TRBD1. CDR1 and CDR2 from the germline V gene are SNHLY and FYNNEI. CDR3 length equals 15 residues. J gave up 0 bases and V 8 bases, and 4 bases lay outside the gene matches. The CDR3 is CASGTASSYNSPLHF. In DNA form, the CDR3 reads TGTGCCAGCGGGACAGCGAGCTCCTATAATTCACCCCTCCACTTT.

This clonotype showed up just a few times. The chain has TRBV27 and TRBJ2-7; D is possibly TRBD1 (6 bases). Trimming took off 6 bases at V and 1 base at J, with 16 bases between the two ends. Germline CDR1 reads MNHEY; CDR2 reads SMNVEV (reference sequence). This CDR3 is 15 amino acids long. The CDR3 DNA follows: TGTGCCAGCAGAAGGATGACAGGTTCTTCCTACGAGCAGTACTTC. It translates to CASRRMTGSSYEQYF.

This clonotype was counted many times. The rearrangement uses TRBV28 and TRBJ1-4; TRBD1 matches at 9 bases. The germline CDR1 and CDR2 sequences are MDHEN and SYDVKM. CDR3 length: 15 residues. With V trimmed by 8 bases and J by 4 bases, 8 bases remained unmatched. The CDR3 DNA follows: TGTGCCAGCGGAAGCCCGGGACAGGGTAATGAAAAACTGTTTTTT. Its protein is CASGSPGQGNEKLFF. The variable domain in full, completed from reference TRBV28 and TRBJ1-4, reads DVKVTQSSRYLVKRTGEKVFLECVQDMDHENMFWYRQDPGLGLRLIYFSYDVKMKEKGDIPEGYSVSREKKERFSLILESASTNQTSMYLCASGSPGQGNEKLFFGSGTQLSVL.

This clonotype was found many times. The chain is built from TRBV7-2 and TRBJ1-2; perhaps TRBD1 as D (6 bases). The V end lost 5 bases, the J end lost 4 bases, and 14 bases lay between the germline ends. This CDR3 region has 14 residues. CDR1 and CDR2 (germline): SGHTA, FQGNSA. As DNA, the CDR3 is TGTGCCAGCAGCGGTAAGGGACACATCTATGGCTACACCTTC. It codes for CASSGKGHIYGYTF.

This clonotype appeared many times. The chain has TRBV12-3 or TRBV12-4 and TRBJ2-1; D gene uncertain. Trimming took off 3 bases at V and 0 bases at J, with 15 bases between the two ends. The CDR3 spans 17 residues. In nucleotides, the CDR3 is TGTGCCAGCAGTTTTTTTCGGCGAGCAAGCTCCTACAATGAGCAGTTCTTC. Its translation is CASSFFRRASSYNEQFF.

This clonotype was found a few times. The J gene is TRBJ2-1, the V gene TRBV16; the D is unclear. The germline V gene encodes CDR1 KGHSY and CDR2 FQNENV. Trimming shortened V by 3 bases and J by 8 bases, and 11 bases separated the two germline ends. CDR3 length: 13 amino acids. The CDR3 region has the DNA TGTGCCAGCAGCCAGCCAGGAAAGGATGAGCAGTTCTTC. Protein sequence: CASSQPGKDEQFF.

This clonotype has at least ten counts. V usage is TRBV10-3 and J usage is TRBJ1-2; 7 bases match TRBD1. Germline loops: CDR1 ENHRY, CDR2 SYGVKD. The V segment lost 4 bases and the J segment 4 bases; nucleotides outside the gene matches: 3. The CDR3 sequence is 13 residues long. The CDR3 region has the DNA TGTGCCATCAGTGGGCGACAGGGCTATGGCTACACCTTC. Protein product: CAISGRQGYGYTF.

This clonotype was counted many times. The CDR3 sequence: CANTPLAGGYNEQFF. DNA of the CDR3: TGTGCCAACACTCCCCTGGCAGGGGGCTACAATGAGCAGTTCTTC. The V and J genes are TRBV2 and TRBJ2-1; 7 bases fit TRBD1. From germline, CDR1 is SNHLY and CDR2 FYNNEI. CDR3 length: 15 amino acids. The ends lost 10 bases at V and 3 bases at J; junction bases unmatched: 12. The full variable domain, with the rest looked up from reference TRBV2 and TRBJ2-1, is EPEVTQTPSHQVTQMGQEVILRCVPISNHLYFYWYRQILGQKVEFLVSFYNNEISEKSEIFDDQFSVERPDGSNFTLKIRSTKLEDSAMYFCANTPLAGGYNEQFFGPGTRLTVL.

The sample holds many counts of this clonotype. V usage is TRBV2 and J usage is TRBJ1-5, with 7 bases matching TRBD1. J gave up 1 base and V 6 bases, and 9 bases lay outside the gene matches. In germline, CDR1 is SNHLY, CDR2 FYNNEI. The CDR3 spans 16 residues. The CDR3 region is CASRADRVQSNQPQHF. DNA for the CDR3: TGTGCCAGCAGAGCTGACAGGGTCCAGAGCAATCAGCCCCAGCATTTT.

This clonotype has just a few counts. A much larger clone is a single base away; this may be a read error. The chain is built from TRBV11-2 and TRBJ2-5; weak D call: TRBD1 (5 bases). Germline CDR1 SGHAT, CDR2 FQNNGV. The CDR3 is 15 amino acids. This CDR3 reads CASSLGQTPQGTQYF. The CDR3 nucleotides are TGTGCCAGCAGCTTGGGGCAGACACCGCAAGGGACCCAGTACTTC. The full variable domain, completed using reference TRBV11-2 and TRBJ2-5, is EAGVAQSPRYKIIEKRQSVAFWCNPISGHATLYWYQQILGQGPKLLIQFQNNGVVDDSQLPKDRFSAERLKGVDSTLKIQPAKLEDSAVYLCASSLGQTPQGTQYFGPGTRLLVL.

This clonotype appeared many times. This sequence joins TRBV5-5 and TRBJ2-5; D is perhaps TRBD2 (6 bases). With 0 bases removed from V and 5 bases from J, the gap between germline ends came to 14 bases. Germline assignment: CDR1 SGHKS and CDR2 YYEKEE (reference sequence). The CDR3 totals 15 residues. CDR3 region: CASSLVAGGAETQYF. The CDR3 nucleotides are TGTGCCAGCAGCTTGGTGGCCGGCGGGGCGGAGACCCAGTACTTC.

This chain joins TRBV20-1 and TRBJ2-3, with 9 nucleotides matching TRBD1. Germline values: CDR1 DFQATT, CDR2 SNEGSKA (reference sequence). The CDR3 loop spans 16 amino acids. Trimming removed 3 bases from V and 5 bases from J; junction bases left unmatched: 12. The chain's CDR3 is CSARKLGTGMRDTQYF. DNA of the CDR3: TGCAGTGCTAGGAAGCTCGGGACAGGGATGCGAGATACGCAGTATTTT.

This clonotype came up many times. The rearrangement joins TRBV29-1 to TRBJ2-5; D may correspond to TRBD1 or TRBD2 (5 bases each). CDR1 is SQVTM and CDR2 is ANQGSEA in the germline V gene. The CDR3 runs 13 residues. V was trimmed by 7 bases and J by 1 base, leaving 13 bases between them. The DNA for the CDR3 is TGCAGCGCCAGTTGGGGGAGCCAAGAGACCCAGTACTTC. Translating gives CSASWGSQETQYF.

J is TRBJ2-3 and V is TRBV10-3; 12 nucleotides match TRBD2. This CDR3 comprises 13 residues. J lost 7 bases, V lost 11 bases, and 7 bases had no gene match. Germline V gene lookup returns CDR1 ENHRY and CDR2 SYGVKD. The CDR3 loop is CAAASGRGNTQYF. As DNA, the CDR3 is TGTGCCGCCGCTAGCGGGAGGGGAAATACGCAGTATTTT.